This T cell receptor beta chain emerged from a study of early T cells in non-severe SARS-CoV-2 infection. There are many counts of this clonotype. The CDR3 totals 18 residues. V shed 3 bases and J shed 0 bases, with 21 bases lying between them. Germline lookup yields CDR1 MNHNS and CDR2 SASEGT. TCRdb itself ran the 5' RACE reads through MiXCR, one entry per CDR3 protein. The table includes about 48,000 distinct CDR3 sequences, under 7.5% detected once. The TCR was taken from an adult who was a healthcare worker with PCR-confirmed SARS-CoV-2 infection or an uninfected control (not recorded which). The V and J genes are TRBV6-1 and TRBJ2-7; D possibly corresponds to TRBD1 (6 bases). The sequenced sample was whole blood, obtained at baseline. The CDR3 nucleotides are TGTGCCAGCAGTGAGGCAACACCTCGGGACATAAGCTCCTACGAGCAGTACTTC. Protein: CASSEATPRDISSYEQYF.